The clone carrying this T cell receptor beta chain was counted at least ten times. The target antigen is unknown. This sample stems from a study of spatial heterogeneity in lung cancer. In the study overall: There was a strong correlation between the counts of TCR transcripts measured in tumor regions and a T cell transcriptional module score that was calculated from matched bulk RNA-seq. Overall study findings and caveats: Coverage of tumor T cells was estimated at approximately 7% for alpha chains and approximately 12% for beta chains. In tumors, expanded intratumoral alpha and beta TCR counts tracked mutation counts.

As for time point: sample taken at primary tumor resection. Around 70 TRACERx patients with early, untreated non-small cell lung cancer donated samples. Using its own MiXCR run on the 5' RACE reads, TCRdb lists one record per CDR3 protein. The sample lists over 5,500 distinct CDR3 sequences, 3% to 3.5% occurring once. The CDR3 loop spans 15 amino acids. V dropped 5 bases and J dropped 9; count of bases not matched to a gene: 7. Germline assignment: CDR1 SGHNT and CDR2 YYREEE (reference sequence). The TCR comes from a male donor with early-stage non-small cell lung cancer. The chain recombines TRBV5-4 with TRBJ1-6, with TRBD1 matching 11 bases. The sample here was lung tumor tissue, taken at surgery. DNA for the CDR3: TGTGCCAGCAGTTCCCCCGGGACAGGGGGTTCACCCCTCCACTTT. This codes for CASSSPGTGGSPLHF. Filled out from reference TRBV5-4 and TRBJ1-6, the complete variable domain reads ETGVTQSPTHLIKTRGQQVTLRCSSQSGHNTVSWYQQALGQGPQFIFQYYREEENGRGNFPPRFSGLQFPNYSSELNVNALELDDSALYLCASSSPGTGGSPLHFGNGTRLTVT.